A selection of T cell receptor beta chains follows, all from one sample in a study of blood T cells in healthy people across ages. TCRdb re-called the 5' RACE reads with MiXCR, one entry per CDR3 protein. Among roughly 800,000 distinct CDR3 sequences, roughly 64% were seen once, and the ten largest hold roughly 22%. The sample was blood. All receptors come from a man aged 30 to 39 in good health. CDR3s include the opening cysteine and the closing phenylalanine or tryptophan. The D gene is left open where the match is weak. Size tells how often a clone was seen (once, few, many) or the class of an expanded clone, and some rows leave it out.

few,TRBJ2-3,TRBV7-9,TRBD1,TGTGCCAGCAGCTTGCCAGACAGGGGAGTATCGGATACGCAGTATTTT,CASSLPDRGVSDTQYF
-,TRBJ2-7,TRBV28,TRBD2,TGTGCCAGCAGTTTCCCCCCTTATAGCGGGAGGTACGAGCAGTACTTC,CASSFPPYSGRYEQYF
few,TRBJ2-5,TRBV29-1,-,TGCAGCGTTGCCGGGACGGGGGAAGAGACCCAGTACTTC,CSVAGTGEETQYF
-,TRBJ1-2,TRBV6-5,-,TGTGCCAGCAGCCCGACAAATCAAGGGAGGGGCTACACCTTC,CASSPTNQGRGYTF
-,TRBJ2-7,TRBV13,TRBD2,TGTGCCAGCAGCTTACTCGCGGGGGGGGCAACCTACGAGCAGTACTTC,CASSLLAGGATYEQYF
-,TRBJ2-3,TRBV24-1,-,TGTGCCACCAGTGGGAGGACGGCGGCCACAGATACGCAGTATTTT,CATSGRTAATDTQYF
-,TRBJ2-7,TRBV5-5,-,TGTGCCAGCAGCTTGACGGCGGGGCTCTCCTACGAGCAGTACTTC,CASSLTAGLSYEQYF
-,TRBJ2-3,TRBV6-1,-,TGTGCCAGCAAAGTGGCCACAGATACGCAGTATTTT,CASKVATDTQYF
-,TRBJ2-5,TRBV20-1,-,TGCAGTGTAGTAGAGGGGGTGGGGGAGACCCAGTACTTC,CSVVEGVGETQYF
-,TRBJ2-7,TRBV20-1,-,TGCAGTGCTGAATACGCCTACGAGCAGTACTTC,CSAEYAYEQYF
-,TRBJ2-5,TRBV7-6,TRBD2,TGTGCCAGCAGCTTGCGGGAGAGTGAGCAGTACTTC,CASSLRESEQYF
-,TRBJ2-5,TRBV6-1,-,TGTGCCAGCAGTTCTTGGGCAGGCGGCCAAGAGACCCAGTACTTC,CASSSWAGGQETQYF
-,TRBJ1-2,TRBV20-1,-,TGCAGTGCTAGACACCCGAGCGACTATGGCTACACCTTC,CSARHPSDYGYTF
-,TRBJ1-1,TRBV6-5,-,TGTGCCAGCAGTTACTCGACTGGGGCAGACACTGAAGCTTTCTTT,CASSYSTGADTEAFF
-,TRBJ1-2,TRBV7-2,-,TGTGCCAGCAGCTTAGTGGGGGCCTATGGCTACACCTTC,CASSLVGAYGYTF
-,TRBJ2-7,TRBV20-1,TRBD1,TGCAGTGCTTTAACCTTTGGTAGGACAGGGTACTACGAGCAGTACTTC,CSALTFGRTGYYEQYF
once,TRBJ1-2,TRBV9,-,TGTGCCAGCAGCGAGGGGAAAACTAACTATGGCTACACCTTC,CASSEGKTNYGYTF
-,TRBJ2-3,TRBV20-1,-,TGCAGTGCTAGACCCAGGGGAACAGCCCCGGATGCGCAGTATTTT,CSARPRGTAPDAQYF
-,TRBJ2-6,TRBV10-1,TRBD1,TGCGCCAGCTCGAAAGGGGGCTTAGGGGCCAACGTCCTGACTTTC,CASSKGGLGANVLTF
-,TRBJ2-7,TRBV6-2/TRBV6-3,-,TGTGCCAGCAGTTACGACGAGACTAGCTCCTACGAGCAGTACTTC,CASSYDETSSYEQYF
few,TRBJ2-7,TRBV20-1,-,TGCAGTGCTAGTGGGCCGCGTGTGGGCGGCGAGCAGTACTTC,CSASGPRVGGEQYF
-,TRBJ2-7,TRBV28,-,TGTGCCAGCAGTTTAACAGGACAGTACTACGAGCAGTACTTC,CASSLTGQYYEQYF
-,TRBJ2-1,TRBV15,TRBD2,TGTGCCACCAGCACAACCTCTAGCGGGAGTTTCGGCAATGAGCAGTTCTTC,CATSTTSSGSFGNEQFF
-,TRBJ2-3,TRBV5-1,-,TGCGCCAGCAGCCGGGCCGGCACCACAGATACGCAGTATTTT,CASSRAGTTDTQYF
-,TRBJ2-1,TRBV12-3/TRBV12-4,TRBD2,TGTGCCAGCAGCCCCCGTTCCGGGGGGGGCCGCAATGAGCAGTTCTTC,CASSPRSGGGRNEQFF
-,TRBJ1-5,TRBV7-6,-,TGTGCCAGCAGCTTAGAAGAGGGTTATCAGCCCCAGCATTTT,CASSLEEGYQPQHF
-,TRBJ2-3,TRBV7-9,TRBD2,TGTGCCAGCCAAACTAGCGGGAGTCTAGATACGCAGTATTTT,CASQTSGSLDTQYF
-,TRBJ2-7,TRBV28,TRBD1,TGTGCCAGCACTCCCAAATTCAGGACAGGGACCTACGAGCAGTACTTC,CASTPKFRTGTYEQYF
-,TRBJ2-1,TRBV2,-,TGTGCCAGCAGTGAAGGGAGAAATACTTGGTCCTACAATGAGCAGTTCTTC,CASSEGRNTWSYNEQFF
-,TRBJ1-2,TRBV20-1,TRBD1,TGCAGTGCTTCACCGATTGACAGGGACGGCTATGGCTACACCTTC,CSASPIDRDGYGYTF
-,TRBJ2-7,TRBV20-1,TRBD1,TGCAGTGGCAACGCAGGGGGTAGCTACGAGCAGTACTTC,CSGNAGGSYEQYF
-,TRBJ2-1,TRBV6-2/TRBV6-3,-,TGTGCCAGCAGTTACTCGAGACGGAGTGCCCCCTACAATGAGCAGTTCTTC,CASSYSRRSAPYNEQFF
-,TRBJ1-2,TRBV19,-,TGTGCCAGTAGTATCCAGCCTTATGGCTACACCTTC,CASSIQPYGYTF
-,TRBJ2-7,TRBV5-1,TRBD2,TGCGCCAGCAGCAGAGATGGGACTAGCGGGAATAACTACGAGCAGTACTTC,CASSRDGTSGNNYEQYF
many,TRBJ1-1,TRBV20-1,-,TGCAGTGCACGGACTGACACTGAAGCTTTCTTT,CSARTDTEAFF
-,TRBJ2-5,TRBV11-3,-,TGTGCCAGCAGCCCAGGACAGAGACAAGAGACCCAGTACTTC,CASSPGQRQETQYF
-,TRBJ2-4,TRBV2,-,TGTGCCAGCAGTGAATGGTGGGAAAACATTCAGTACTTC,CASSEWWENIQYF
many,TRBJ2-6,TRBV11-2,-,TGTGCCAGCAGCAGGACTATGAAGCCTGGGGCCAACGTCCTGACTTTC,CASSRTMKPGANVLTF
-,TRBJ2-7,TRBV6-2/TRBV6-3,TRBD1,TGTGCCAGCAGCGAGCCAGGGGGCACCTACGAGCAGTACTTC,CASSEPGGTYEQYF
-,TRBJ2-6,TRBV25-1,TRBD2,TGTGCCAGCAGTGATTTAGCGGGAGGGCAGGCGGGGGCCAACGTCCTGACTTTC,CASSDLAGGQAGANVLTF
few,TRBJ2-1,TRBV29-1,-,TGCAGCGCCCGAGGCTCGAGCTCCTACAATGAGCAGTTCTTC,CSARGSSSYNEQFF
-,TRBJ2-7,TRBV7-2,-,TGTGCCAGCAGCTTAGCCCCAGCCTACGAGCAGTACTTC,CASSLAPAYEQYF
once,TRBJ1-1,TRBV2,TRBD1,TGTGCCAGCAGTGAGTTGGGACAGGGAGACACTGAAGCTTTCTTT,CASSELGQGDTEAFF
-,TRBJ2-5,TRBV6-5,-,TGTGCCAGCAGTTACAACAGAGAGACTCAGTACTTC,CASSYNRETQYF
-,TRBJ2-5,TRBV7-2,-,TGTGCCAGCAGTTACTCGGGTTCCCAGGGGGGAGAGACCCAGTACTTC,CASSYSGSQGGETQYF
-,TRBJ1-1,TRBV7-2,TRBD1,TGTGCCAGCAGAGCAACAGGGGGTCGGACTGAAGCTTTCTTT,CASRATGGRTEAFF
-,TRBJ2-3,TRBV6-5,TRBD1,TGTGCCAGCCAAGCCCGGGACAGATACACAGATACGCAGTATTTT,CASQARDRYTDTQYF
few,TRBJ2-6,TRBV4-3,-,TGCGCCAGCAGCAACGGCCACTCTGGGGCCAACGTCCTGACTTTC,CASSNGHSGANVLTF
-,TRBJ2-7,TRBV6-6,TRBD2,TGTGCCAGCAGGCGAGGACTAGCAGCTCTCGGCTTGGATGAGCAGTACTTC,CASRRGLAALGLDEQYF
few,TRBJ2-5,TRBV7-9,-,TGTGCCAGCAGTCACCAACGGGGACCGCGGGAGACCCAGTACTTC,CASSHQRGPRETQYF
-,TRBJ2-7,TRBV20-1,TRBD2,TGCAGTGCCCGACTAGCGGGAGGGGGGAACGAGCAGTACTTC,CSARLAGGGNEQYF
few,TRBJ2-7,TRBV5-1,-,TGCGCCAGCAGCCTTCGCTTCGACAGACCCTACGAGCAGTACTTC,CASSLRFDRPYEQYF
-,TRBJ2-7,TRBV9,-,TGTGCCAGCAGCGAGGCCGGGACCAATACCTACGAGCAGTACTTC,CASSEAGTNTYEQYF
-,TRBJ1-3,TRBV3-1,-,TGTGCCAGCAGCCAAGGAGCTGGAAACACCATATATTTT,CASSQGAGNTIYF
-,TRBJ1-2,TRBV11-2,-,TGTGCCAGCAGGGGGTCGGGCGGCTACACCTTC,CASRGSGGYTF
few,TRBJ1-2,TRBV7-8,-,TGTGCCAGCAGCTTAGCGGGGGGGGGCAGGGGCTACACCTTC,CASSLAGGGRGYTF